Shown below are 14 T cell receptor beta chains from a single sample sequenced in a study of T cells expressing NK-cell markers. TCRdb reprocessed the 5' RACE reads, keeping one entry per CDR3 protein, no DNA. The listing contains about 260,000 distinct CDR3 sequences. The sample consisted of blood T cells: a sorted CD56 or NKG2C T cell subset, CD4+ or CD8+ T cells, or bulk PBMC T cells (not recorded which). The receptors derive from a woman aged 18 to 69 in good health.

The genes are TRBV29-1 and TRBJ2-5; as DNA is missing, the TRBD2 call by TCRdb cannot be tested. The CDR3 has 13 amino acids. Germline CDR1 and CDR2: SQVTM and ANQGSEA. This CDR3 reads CSVGTSEWETQYF.

The chain has TRBV5-6 and TRBJ2-7; TCRdb gives TRBD2 as the D gene, but with no DNA this cannot be confirmed. CDR1 is SGHDT, CDR2 YYEEEE, per germline. CDR3 length equals 18 residues. This CDR3 is CASSSPSLAGGPPGEQYF.

The rearrangement joins TRBV25-1 to TRBJ1-1; no DNA is available, so the TRBD1 call from TCRdb remains unchecked. CDR3 size: 14 residues. Per the germline V gene, CDR1 is MGHDK and CDR2 is SYGVNS. The CDR3 protein is CASIPTDMNTEAFF.

The chain uses TRBV5-1 and TRBJ2-3. The germline gives CDR1 SGHRS, CDR2 YFSETQ. The CDR3 spans 18 residues. CDR3 loop: CASSWIPSSRTSTDTQYF.

Here the CDR3 reads CASSKTSGSFAEQYF. The rearrangement joins TRBV5-1 to TRBJ2-7; the TCRdb call, TRBD2, lacks DNA for checking. Germline CDR1 and CDR2: SGHRS and YFSETQ. The CDR3 is made up of 15 amino acids. The full variable domain, with the rest looked up from reference TRBV5-1 and TRBJ2-7, is KAGVTQTPRYLIKTRGQQVTLSCSPISGHRSVSWYQQTPGQGLQFLFEYFSETQRNKGNFPGRFSGRQFSNSRSEMNVSTLELGDSALYLCASSKTSGSFAEQYFGPGTRLTVT.

The chain has TRBV15 and TRBJ2-5; the TCRdb call, TRBD2, lacks DNA for checking. CDR1 and CDR2 (germline): LNHNV, YYDKDF (reference sequence). The CDR3 totals 14 residues. CDR3 amino acids: CATSRATSGETQYF.

This chain links TRBV15 with TRBJ1-4. The CDR3 runs 16 residues. The germline gives CDR1 LNHNV, CDR2 YYDKDF (reference sequence). CDR3 protein: CATSRGTTATNEKLFF.

The chain uses TRBV29-1 and TRBJ2-3; lacking DNA, the TRBD2 call made by TCRdb goes unchecked. This CDR3 comprises 13 residues. Germline V gives CDR1 SQVTM, CDR2 ANQGSEA. The CDR3 here is CSVVSGLTDTQYF.

The rearrangement joins TRBV5-6 to TRBJ1-1. From germline, CDR1 is SGHDT and CDR2 YYEEEE. The CDR3 spans 14 residues. The CDR3 sequence is CASSLGHKNTEAFF.

The gene calls are TRBV4-3 and TRBJ1-1. This CDR3 region has 14 residues. Germline values: CDR1 LGHNA, CDR2 YSLEER. CDR3 loop: CASSQPGGGTEAFF.

The chain uses TRBV6-5 and TRBJ1-6. The CDR3 has 15 amino acids. Germline CDR1 and CDR2: MNHEY and SVGAGI. Here the CDR3 reads CASSYSGLQNSPLHF.

This chain connects TRBV7-2 to TRBJ2-7; TCRdb names TRBD1, which stays unverified in the absence of DNA. The length of the CDR3 is 14 residues. Germline values: CDR1 SGHTA, CDR2 FQGNSA. This CDR3 is CASSFGTVTYEQYF. Looking up the rest from reference TRBV7-2 and TRBJ2-7 gives the full variable domain: GAGVSQSPSNKVTEKGKDVELRCDPISGHTALYWYRQSLGQGLEFLIYFQGNSAPDKSGLPSDRFSAERTGGSVSTLTIQRTQQEDSAVYLCASSFGTVTYEQYFGPGTRLTVT.

This sequence joins TRBV5-1 and TRBJ1-5; TCRdb reports TRBD1, a call that lacks DNA to check it against. This CDR3 contains 15 residues. Germline V lookup: CDR1 SGHRS, CDR2 YFSETQ. The CDR3 loop reads CASSARDTSNQPQHF.

The chain couples TRBV11-1 to TRBJ2-3; TCRdb gives TRBD1 as the D gene, but with no DNA this cannot be confirmed. This CDR3 contains 14 residues. In germline, CDR1 is SGHAT, CDR2 FQDESV (reference sequence). This CDR3 is CASSLVRGADTQYF.